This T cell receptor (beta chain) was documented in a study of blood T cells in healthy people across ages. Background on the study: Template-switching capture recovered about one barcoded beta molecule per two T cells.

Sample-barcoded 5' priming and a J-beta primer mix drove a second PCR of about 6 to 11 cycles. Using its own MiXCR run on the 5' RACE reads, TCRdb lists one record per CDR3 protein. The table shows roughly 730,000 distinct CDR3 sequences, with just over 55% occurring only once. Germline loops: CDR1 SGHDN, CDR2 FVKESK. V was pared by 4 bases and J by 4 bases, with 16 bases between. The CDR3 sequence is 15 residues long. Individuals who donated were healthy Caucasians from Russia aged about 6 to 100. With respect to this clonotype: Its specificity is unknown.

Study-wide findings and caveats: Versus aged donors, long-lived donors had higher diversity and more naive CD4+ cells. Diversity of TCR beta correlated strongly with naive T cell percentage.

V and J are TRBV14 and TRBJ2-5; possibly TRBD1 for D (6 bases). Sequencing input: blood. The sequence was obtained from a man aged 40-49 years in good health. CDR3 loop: CASSLRTPGAETQYF. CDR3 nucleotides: TGTGCCAGCAGCCTTCGGACTCCAGGGGCAGAGACCCAGTACTTC.